This T cell receptor beta chain derives from a study of T cell repertoires in cytomegalovirus infection. In the study overall: CMV epitopes in the study were HLA-C-restricted (recently identified) and HLA-B-restricted (well studied). CMV infection plus the matching HLA type was flagged by public TCR beta signatures.

Using its own MiXCR run on the reads, TCRdb lists one record per CDR3 protein. This table has under 95,000 distinct CDR3 sequences, approximately 46% appearing once. Study-wide results and limits: CMV-specific TCR beta clonotypes restricted by HLA-C were the ones dominating the ex vivo response.

This clonotype was observed at least ten times. No antigen is known for it. Germline CDR1 is SGHTA and CDR2 is FQGNSA. The CDR3 runs 15 residues. V was cut by 6 bases and J by 8 bases, with 22 bases left in between. The sequence came from a human donor in good health (CMV status not recorded). Some clones in this sample may be carry-over from other donors' samples. The chain employs TRBV7-2 and TRBJ1-2; D might be TRBD1 (5 bases). The specimen comprised CD8+ T cells from cultured PBMCs, sampled from culture after CMV antigen stimulation. The CDR3, as DNA: TGTGCCAGCAGAAACGGGACTTTGGTTCACGGGGGCTACACCTTC. Translated, it gives CASRNGTLVHGGYTF.